The clone carrying this T cell receptor beta chain appeared a few times. No antigen is known for it. This sample was included in a study of cytomegalovirus exposure and HLA in healthy donors. Overall study context: In a later analysis, it was reported that the 120 or so validation repertoires had been produced on the same platform as the roughly 700 repertoires belonging to the first cohort. Study outcomes and limitations: The study found most TCR sequences rare, yet found some public TCRs in many donors. Altogether, 160 or so TCR beta chains were recorded as cytomegalovirus-associated. The classifier, whose performance was assessed in both the original and validation cohorts, reportedly diagnosed cytomegalovirus status with high specificity and sensitivity.

Repertoires were generated with immunoSEQ multiplex PCR, while TCRdb's copy carries only in-frame clones and drops some. This table has 300,000 to 350,000 clones, 88% appearing once. This sequence originates from a man aged 30 to 45 in good health and CMV-seronegative. Sequenced material: PBMCs.

In nucleotides, the CDR3 is TGTGCTTCTAGGCCGGGTGCTGTGTACAATGAGCAGTTCTTC. Amino acid sequence: CASRPGAVYNEQFF. This sequence joins TRBV19 and TRBJ2-1; D remains ambiguous. CDR3 length: 14 amino acids. Germline assignment: CDR1 LNHDA and CDR2 SQIVND (reference sequence).